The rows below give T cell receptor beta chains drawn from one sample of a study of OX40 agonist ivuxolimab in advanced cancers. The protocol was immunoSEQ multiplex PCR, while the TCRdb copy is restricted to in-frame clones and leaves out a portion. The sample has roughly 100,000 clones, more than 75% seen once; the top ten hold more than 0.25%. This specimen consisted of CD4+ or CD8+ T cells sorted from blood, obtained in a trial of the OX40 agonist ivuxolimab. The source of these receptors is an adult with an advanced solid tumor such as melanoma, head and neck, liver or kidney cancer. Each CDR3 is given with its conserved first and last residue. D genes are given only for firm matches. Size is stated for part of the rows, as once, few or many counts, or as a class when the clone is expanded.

TGTGCCAGTTCACAGGGTCTAAACACTGAAGCTTTCTTT | CASSQGLNTEAFF | TRBJ1-1 | TRBV11-3 | . | .
TGTGCCAGCTCACCAGGACAGACCAGGAACACTGAAGCTTTCTTT | CASSPGQTRNTEAFF | TRBJ1-1 | TRBV18 | once | .
TGTGCCGGGGTTCACGGGACTAGCGGGGGTGCGGACATTCAGTACTTC | CAGVHGTSGGADIQYF | TRBJ2-4 | TRBV6-7 | once | TRBD2
TGCGCCAGCAGCTTGGAATCGGGGCCAACCATGAACACTGAAGCTTTCTTT | CASSLESGPTMNTEAFF | TRBJ1-1 | TRBV5-1 | . | .
TGTGCCAGCTCACCCCCGGGACAGGGCTCTGGAAACACCATATATTTT | CASSPPGQGSGNTIYF | TRBJ1-3 | TRBV18 | . | TRBD1
TGTGCCACCAGGGGATTTGACGGAGGGGACTACGAGCAGTACTTC | CATRGFDGGDYEQYF | TRBJ2-7 | TRBV15 | . | .
TGTGCCAGCAGCCAAGATAGGTGGAATTCACCCCTCCACTTT | CASSQDRWNSPLHF | TRBJ1-6 | TRBV14 | few | .
TGCGCCAGCAGCCGGTGGGGGACCGCAAAGGACGAGCAGTACTTC | CASSRWGTAKDEQYF | TRBJ2-7 | TRBV5-1 | . | .
TGTGCCAGCAGTTTAGGCGGACAGGGGGCGGGTGGCTACACCTTC | CASSLGGQGAGGYTF | TRBJ1-2 | TRBV27 | . | TRBD1
TGTGCCAGCAGCCGGCGACAGCCTTTAAACACCGGGGAGCTGTTTTTT | CASSRRQPLNTGELFF | TRBJ2-2 | TRBV7-2 | . | .
TGTGCCAGCAGTCCCACAGGTTGGGGCAATCAGCCCCAGCATTTT | CASSPTGWGNQPQHF | TRBJ1-5 | TRBV6-5 | . | .
TGTGCCAGCCGAATAGCGGGGAGCACAGATACGCAGTATTTT | CASRIAGSTDTQYF | TRBJ2-3 | TRBV6-6 | few | TRBD2
TGTGCCAGCAGCTTAGGGGTACAAGCACAAGAGACCCAGTACTTC | CASSLGVQAQETQYF | TRBJ2-5 | TRBV7-2 | once | .
TGTGCCTGGCAGACAGGGACTAGCTCCTACGAGCAGTACTTC | CAWQTGTSSYEQYF | TRBJ2-7 | TRBV30 | . | .
TGCGCCAGCAGCTTGCAGTTTTCCTCCTACAATGAGCAGTTCTTC | CASSLQFSSYNEQFF | TRBJ2-1 | TRBV5-1 | . | .
TGTGCCATCAGTGAGTCACGGCCTGAAGCTTTCTTT | CAISESRPEAFF | TRBJ1-1 | TRBV10-3 | once | .
TGTGCCAGCAGCCCGGGACAGGGTCACTATTCACCCCTCCACTTT | CASSPGQGHYSPLHF | TRBJ1-6 | TRBV11-2 | . | TRBD1
TGTGCCAGCAGCCAATCCCCGGTAATAAGCCACGATCCCTACGAGCAGTACTTC | CASSQSPVISHDPYEQYF | TRBJ2-7 | TRBV14 | . | .
TGTGCCAGCAGACTTAGGGCTGAAGCTTTCTTT | CASRLRAEAFF | TRBJ1-1 | TRBV5-6 | . | .
TGTGCCAGTAGACAACTAGCGGGGAACGGTGAGCAGTACTTC | CASRQLAGNGEQYF | TRBJ2-7 | TRBV19 | . | TRBD2
TGTGCCAGCGTACGACAGGGTCTCTACGAGCAGTACTTC | CASVRQGLYEQYF | TRBJ2-7 | TRBV5-6 | . | TRBD1
TGTGCCAGCAGCTCCAGGTCGTGGAATGGAAACACCATATATTTT | CASSSRSWNGNTIYF | TRBJ1-3 | TRBV7-9 | . | .
TGTGCCAGCCGCCAGGACAGGGAACGTGGCTACGAGCAGTACTTC | CASRQDRERGYEQYF | TRBJ2-7 | TRBV6-1 | . | TRBD1
TGTGCCAGCAGTGTACAGGGGGCCCGTTCTGATCAGCCCCAGCATTTT | CASSVQGARSDQPQHF | TRBJ1-5 | TRBV6-1 | . | TRBD1
TGTGCCAGCAGGGGGAGCTCCTACGAGCAGTACTTC | CASRGSSYEQYF | TRBJ2-7 | TRBV2 | . | .
TGCGCCAGCAGCTTGGGGGATTCGACAGGGAAAGAGACCCAGTACTTC | CASSLGDSTGKETQYF | TRBJ2-5 | TRBV5-1 | . | TRBD1
TGTGCCAGCCGGGAATACTCTGGAAACACCATATATTTT | CASREYSGNTIYF | TRBJ1-3 | TRBV7-2 | . | .
TGTGCCTGGACCCAAAGGGGGGACGAGCAGTACTTC | CAWTQRGDEQYF | TRBJ2-7 | TRBV30 | . | .
TGCGCCAGCAGCCACTCGGACAGGGGCTCTGGAAACACCATATATTTT | CASSHSDRGSGNTIYF | TRBJ1-3 | TRBV4-1 | . | TRBD1
TGTGCCAGCAGCTACCCGACAGGGGGAGTTGAAAAACTGTTTTTT | CASSYPTGGVEKLFF | TRBJ1-4 | TRBV7-2 | . | TRBD1
TGTGCCAGCAGCGTAGGACGACAGGGGAATTCACCCCTCCACTTT | CASSVGRQGNSPLHF | TRBJ1-6 | TRBV9 | few | TRBD1
TGCGCCAGCAGCGTAGCGGGGGGGGTATACAATGAGCAGTTCTTC | CASSVAGGVYNEQFF | TRBJ2-1 | TRBV5-1 | . | TRBD2
TGTGCCAGCAGCCGAGTAGGGGGGAACCAAGAGACCCAGTACTTC | CASSRVGGNQETQYF | TRBJ2-5 | TRBV7-7 | . | .
TGTGCCAGCACCCGGGAGAACACCGGGGAGCTGTTTTTT | CASTRENTGELFF | TRBJ2-2 | TRBV27 | . | .
TGTGCCAGCAGCTTGGCAGCTCGACAGGGTAGCAATCAGCCCCAGCATTTT | CASSLAARQGSNQPQHF | TRBJ1-5 | TRBV5-4 | . | TRBD1
TGCGCCAGCAGCCAAGAACGAGGGAGTAGTTCACCCCTCCACTTT | CASSQERGSSSPLHF | TRBJ1-6 | TRBV4-3 | few | .
TGTGCCAGCAGCTCTAACCGGGACAGGGGGCGACAGTACTTC | CASSSNRDRGRQYF | TRBJ2-5 | TRBV11-3 | . | TRBD1
TGCGCCAGCAGCTTGGCCGGCGGCGTCTACGAGCAGTACTTC | CASSLAGGVYEQYF | TRBJ2-7 | TRBV5-1 | . | .
TGCGCCAGCAGTAGACAGGGGAATAACTATGGCTACACCTTC | CASSRQGNNYGYTF | TRBJ1-2 | TRBV5-1 | . | TRBD1
TGTGCCAGCAGCTTGAAGGGACAGGGAAATCAGCCCCAGCATTTT | CASSLKGQGNQPQHF | TRBJ1-5 | TRBV5-4 | . | TRBD1
TGTGCCAGCATCCAGGACAGTGGGCTCTATGGCTACACCTTC | CASIQDSGLYGYTF | TRBJ1-2 | TRBV7-9 | . | .
TGTGCCAGCTCCGGTAGCGGGACAGGGAGGGAGACCCAGTACTTC | CASSGSGTGRETQYF | TRBJ2-5 | TRBV11-3 | . | .
TGTGCCAGTAGTAACCTAGCGGGGGCAAGCACAGATACGCAGTATTTT | CASSNLAGASTDTQYF | TRBJ2-3 | TRBV19 | once | TRBD2
TGTGCCAGCTCACCACCGGGCCAGGGTGGCACTGAAGCTTTCTTT | CASSPPGQGGTEAFF | TRBJ1-1 | TRBV18 | once | .
TGTGCCATCAGTGGGCACGCGGGAGCTAATAATGAAAAACTGTTTTTT | CAISGHAGANNEKLFF | TRBJ1-4 | TRBV10-3 | . | .